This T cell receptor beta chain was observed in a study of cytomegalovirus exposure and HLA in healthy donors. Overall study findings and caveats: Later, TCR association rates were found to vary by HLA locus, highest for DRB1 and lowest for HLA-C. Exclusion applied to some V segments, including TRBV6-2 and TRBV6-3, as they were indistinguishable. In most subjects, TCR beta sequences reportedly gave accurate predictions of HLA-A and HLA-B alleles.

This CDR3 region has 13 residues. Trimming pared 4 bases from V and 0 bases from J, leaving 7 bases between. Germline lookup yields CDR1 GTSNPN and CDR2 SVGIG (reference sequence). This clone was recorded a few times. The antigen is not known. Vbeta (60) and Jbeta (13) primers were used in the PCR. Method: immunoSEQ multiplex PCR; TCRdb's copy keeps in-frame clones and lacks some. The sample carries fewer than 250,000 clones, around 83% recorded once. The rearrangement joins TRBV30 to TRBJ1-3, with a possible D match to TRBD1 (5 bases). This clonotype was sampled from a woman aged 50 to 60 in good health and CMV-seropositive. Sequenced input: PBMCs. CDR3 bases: TGTGCCTGGACAGGGCTCTCTGGAAACACCATATATTTT. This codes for CAWTGLSGNTIYF.